Listed below are T cell receptor beta chains from one sample, sequenced in a study of response to subunit inactivated influenza vaccine. MiXCR was run by TCRdb on the RT-PCR reads, yielding one entry per CDR3 protein. This table holds about 520,000 distinct CDR3 sequences, about 7.2% found once. Sequenced material: PBMCs from blood, taken less than 25 months after vaccination. These receptors all come from a man in his fifties or sixties who received an inactivated influenza vaccine. Both conserved end residues are part of each CDR3. Fields, in order: clone size, D gene, J gene, V gene, CDR3 DNA, CDR3 protein. A D gene is named only where the DNA matches it firmly. Part of the rows lack a size; the others show once, few, many or a class for expanded clones.

>many|TRBD2|TRBJ2-3|TRBV7-2
TGTGCCAGCAGCTTATACCTAGCGGGAGGGCCGGGAGATACGCAGTATTTT
CASSLYLAGGPGDTQYF
>NA|TRBD2|TRBJ2-2|TRBV27
TGTGCCAGCAGTTTATCCAGCCTAGCGGGGAAGAACACCGGGGAGCTGTTTTTT
CASSLSSLAGKNTGELFF
>many|NA|TRBJ2-7|TRBV7-8
TGTGCCAGCAGCTTAGTCTCTATCTACGAGCAGTACTTC
CASSLVSIYEQYF
>NA|NA|TRBJ2-5|TRBV6-5
TGTGCCAGCAGTTACTCGGGAAAAGATGTTGGAGACCAAGAGACCCAGTACTTC
CASSYSGKDVGDQETQYF
>many|TRBD2|TRBJ2-1|TRBV12-3/TRBV12-4
TGTGCCAGCAGTTTAACGGGAGGGGGCAATGAGCAGTTCTTC
CASSLTGGGNEQFF
>many|NA|TRBJ2-1|TRBV6-5
TGTGCCAGCAGTTACGGCAGGGTTTCCTACAATGAGCAGTTCTTC
CASSYGRVSYNEQFF
>many|NA|TRBJ2-1|TRBV20-1
TGCAGTGCTAGTGGCAGGGGGGCCGGTTCCTACAATGAGCAGTTCTTC
CSASGRGAGSYNEQFF
>many|TRBD1|TRBJ2-1|TRBV6-2/TRBV6-3
TGTGCCAGCACACCGGGACAGGGGGCTTACAATGAGCAGTTCTTC
CASTPGQGAYNEQFF
>few|NA|TRBJ2-7|TRBV6-2/TRBV6-3
TGTGCCAGCAGTTACTCAAGGCGGGCCGACTACGAGCAGTACTTC
CASSYSRRADYEQYF
>many|TRBD1|TRBJ2-5|TRBV20-1
TGCAGTGCTAGGGACAACAGGGGTCAAGAGACCCAGTACTTC
CSARDNRGQETQYF
>many|NA|TRBJ1-4|TRBV29-1
TGCAGCACACGGGACGGCGATGCTGAAAAACTGTTTTTT
CSTRDGDAEKLFF
>NA|TRBD1|TRBJ1-5|TRBV14
TGTGCCAGCAGCAGACAGGGGGTCAATCAGCCCCAGCATTTT
CASSRQGVNQPQHF
>few|TRBD2|TRBJ2-5|TRBV5-1
TGCGCCAGCAGCCGGACCCCTAGCGGGAGAGGGCAAGAGACCCAGTACTTC
CASSRTPSGRGQETQYF
>few|TRBD1|TRBJ2-4|TRBV7-2
TGTGCCAGCAGACAGGGGGGATCCAAAAACATTCAGTACTTC
CASRQGGSKNIQYF
>many|TRBD1|TRBJ2-2|TRBV9
TGTGCCAGCAGCGCGACAGGGGGGGCCGGGGAGCTGTTTTTT
CASSATGGAGELFF
>NA|NA|TRBJ2-1|TRBV6-1
TGTGCCGCGGAGGGGTCCCCCTACAATGAGCAGTTCTTC
CAAEGSPYNEQFF
>NA|NA|TRBJ1-5|TRBV15
TGTGCCACCAGCAGAGATAGGCTTCAGCCCCAGCATTTT
CATSRDRLQPQHF
>NA|NA|TRBJ1-4|TRBV7-9
TGTGCCAGCAGCTTCAGAGGACAGACAACTAATGAAAAACTGTTTTTT
CASSFRGQTTNEKLFF
>many|TRBD1|TRBJ1-2|TRBV7-6
TGTGCCAGCAGCACATACAGGGGGCTGGACTATGGCTACACCTTC
CASSTYRGLDYGYTF
>many|TRBD1|TRBJ2-1|TRBV7-2
TGTGCCAGCAGCCGACAGGGGGGGGACAATGAGCAGTTCTTC
CASSRQGGDNEQFF
>few|TRBD2|TRBJ2-1|TRBV20-1
TGCAGTGCTAGAGCGTCCTCACTAGCGGGAACCTACGAGCAGTTCTTC
CSARASSLAGTYEQFF
>NA|NA|TRBJ2-2|TRBV5-6
TGTGCCAGCAGCCCCGGCGGCCTCTCCGGGGAGCTGTTTTTT
CASSPGGLSGELFF
>many|NA|TRBJ2-7|TRBV6-1
TGTGCCAGCAGACAAAACACGAACCGGCACGAGCAGTACTTC
CASRQNTNRHEQYF
>few|TRBD1|TRBJ1-2|TRBV2
TGTGCCAGCAGTGCCTCGGGACAGGGGAACTATGGCTACACCTTC
CASSASGQGNYGYTF
>many|TRBD1|TRBJ2-4|TRBV7-9
TGTGCCAGCAGCCCAGACAGGGAAAACATTCAGTACTTC
CASSPDRENIQYF
>many|NA|TRBJ2-2|TRBV27
TGTGCCAGCAGCTTGGAGGGGTATGGCACCGGGGAGCTGTTTTTT
CASSLEGYGTGELFF
>few|TRBD1|TRBJ1-6|TRBV6-1
TGTGCCAGCAGTGAGGGACAGGGCTTCTATAATTCACCCCTCCACTTT
CASSEGQGFYNSPLHF
>NA|TRBD2|TRBJ2-1|TRBV2
TGTGCCAGCAGTGAGAGGACTAGCGGGGGGGCCCCCGGCGAGTTCTTC
CASSERTSGGAPGEFF
>many|NA|TRBJ1-5|TRBV20-1
TGCAGTGCTAGGGGGCAGGGGAGCGGCCAGCCCCAGCATTTT
CSARGQGSGQPQHF
>few|TRBD1|TRBJ1-2|TRBV3-1
TGTGCCAGCAGCCAAGCAGACAGGGGATCCCACGGCTACACCTTC
CASSQADRGSHGYTF
>many|TRBD2|TRBJ2-1|TRBV12-3/TRBV12-4
TGTGCCAGCAGAAAACTAGCGACAAGCTCCTACAATGAGCAGTTCTTC
CASRKLATSSYNEQFF
>few|NA|TRBJ2-2|TRBV7-2
TGTGCCAGCAGCTTAGCAGGGGTCCCAATCACCGGGGAGCTGTTTTTT
CASSLAGVPITGELFF
>NA|TRBD2|TRBJ2-6|TRBV11-2
TGTGCCAGCAGCTTTATTTATACGGGACTAGCGGGACCAGGGGCCAACGTCCTGACTTTC
CASSFIYTGLAGPGANVLTF
>few|TRBD1|TRBJ2-5|TRBV9
TGTGCCAGCAGCGTAATAGGGGGCGGTGAGACCCAGTACTTC
CASSVIGGGETQYF
>many|TRBD1|TRBJ2-7|TRBV28
TGTGCCAGCAGCTCAGGGGGCGGCTCCTACGAGCAGTACTTC
CASSSGGGSYEQYF
>few|NA|TRBJ1-3|TRBV30
TGTGCCTGGAGTGCTTCGCGAGACACCATATATTTT
CAWSASRDTIYF
>many|NA|TRBJ2-3|TRBV5-1
TGCGCCAGCAGCCTACTGGGGACCACAGATACGCAGTATTTT
CASSLLGTTDTQYF
>NA|NA|TRBJ1-5|TRBV27
TGTGCCAGCAGTTTATATCGGGGTGCTAATCAGCCCCAGCATTTT
CASSLYRGANQPQHF
>few|NA|TRBJ2-2|TRBV27
TGTGCCAGCAGTTTACTGGCGGAGGGGGCAATGAACACCGGGGAGCTGTTTTTT
CASSLLAEGAMNTGELFF
>many|TRBD1|TRBJ2-7|TRBV28
TGTGCCAGCAGTTCCTTCACGGACAGGGGTAAGGAGCAGTACTTC
CASSSFTDRGKEQYF
>NA|TRBD2|TRBJ2-4|TRBV3-1
TGTGCCAGCAGCCAAGATCTGGGGGGAGGGGAAAACATTCAGTACTTC
CASSQDLGGGENIQYF
>NA|TRBD2|TRBJ2-3|TRBV7-6
TGTGCCAGCAGCTTAGCGGTAATACTAGCGGGACTTAGCACAGATACGCAGTATTTT
CASSLAVILAGLSTDTQYF
>many|TRBD2|TRBJ2-5|TRBV20-1
TGCAGTGCTGGCCGTACTAGCGGGGGGGCGCATGGCCAGTACTTC
CSAGRTSGGAHGQYF
>NA|TRBD1|TRBJ2-7|TRBV3-1
TGTGCCAGCAGCCAAGGGAGAAGGGGGCGGCACGAGCAGTACTTC
CASSQGRRGRHEQYF
>few|NA|TRBJ1-1|TRBV4-1
TGCGCCAGCAGCCCGCAAAGGGACCTGAACACTGAAGCTTTCTTT
CASSPQRDLNTEAFF
>many|TRBD2|TRBJ2-1|TRBV12-3/TRBV12-4
TGTGCCAGCGCCTTAGCGGGAGGTATACTAGGCAATGAGCAGTTCTTC
CASALAGGILGNEQFF
>many|NA|TRBJ1-1|TRBV3-1
TGTGCCAGCAGCCAAGCCCCGCAGAACACTGAAGCTTTCTTT
CASSQAPQNTEAFF
>many|NA|TRBJ1-4|TRBV7-2
TGTGCCAGCAGCTTAGTTCGGGGGCGCGGCGAGGAAAAACTGTTTTTT
CASSLVRGRGEEKLFF
>NA|NA|TRBJ2-2|TRBV29-1
TGCAGCGTTGTCGGGGGGCGCGGAACCGGGGAGCTGTTTTTT
CSVVGGRGTGELFF
>many|TRBD1|TRBJ1-5|TRBV6-2/TRBV6-3
TGTGCCAGCAGTTACTCAGGGGGCCGCAATCAGCCCCAGCATTTT
CASSYSGGRNQPQHF
>many|TRBD1|TRBJ1-2|TRBV6-1
TGTGCCAGCAGCCCCGGCCTGGGGACAGGGGGTTTTCTTTACACCTTC
CASSPGLGTGGFLYTF
>NA|NA|TRBJ1-4|TRBV29-1
TGCAGCGCGAGGCCTACCGCGAATGAAAAACTGTTTTTT
CSARPTANEKLFF
>few|TRBD2|TRBJ2-3|TRBV5-6
TGTGCCAGCAGCTACCCCGGGAGGCCAGATACGCAGTATTTT
CASSYPGRPDTQYF
>NA|NA|TRBJ2-3|TRBV29-1
TGCAGCGTTAACCTTGGGCTAGCCTTAGCAGATACGCAGTATTTT
CSVNLGLALADTQYF